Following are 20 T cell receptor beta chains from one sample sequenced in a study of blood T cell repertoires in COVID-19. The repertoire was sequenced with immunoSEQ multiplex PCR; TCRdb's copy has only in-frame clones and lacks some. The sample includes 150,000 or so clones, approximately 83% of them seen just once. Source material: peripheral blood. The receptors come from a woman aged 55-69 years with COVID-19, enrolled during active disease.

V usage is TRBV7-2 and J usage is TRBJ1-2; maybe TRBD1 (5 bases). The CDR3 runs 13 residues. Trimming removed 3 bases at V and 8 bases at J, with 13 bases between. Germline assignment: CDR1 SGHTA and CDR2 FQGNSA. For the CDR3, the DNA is TGTGCCAGCAGCTTGTCAGGGATAGACGGCTACACCTTC. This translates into CASSLSGIDGYTF.

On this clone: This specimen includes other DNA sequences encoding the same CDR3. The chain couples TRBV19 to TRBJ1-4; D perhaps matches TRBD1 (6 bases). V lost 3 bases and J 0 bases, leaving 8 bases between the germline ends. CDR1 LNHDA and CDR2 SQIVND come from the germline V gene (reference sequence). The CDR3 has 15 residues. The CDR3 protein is CASSIRTATNEKLFF. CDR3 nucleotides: TGTGCCAGTAGTATCAGGACAGCAACTAATGAAAAACTGTTTTTT.

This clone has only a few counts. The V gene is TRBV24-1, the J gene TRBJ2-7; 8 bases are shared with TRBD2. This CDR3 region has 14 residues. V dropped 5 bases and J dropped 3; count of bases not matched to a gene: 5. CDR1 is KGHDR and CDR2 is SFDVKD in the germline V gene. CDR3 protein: CATSAAGGSYEQYF. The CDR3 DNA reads TGTGCCACCAGTGCTGCGGGGGGTAGCTACGAGCAGTACTTC.

CDR3 loop: CASTLGVYSNQPQHF. CDR3 DNA: TGTGCCAGCACTTTGGGAGTCTATAGCAATCAGCCCCAGCATTTT. The chain has TRBV2 and TRBJ1-5; no firm D call. The CDR3 loop spans 15 amino acids. Germline CDR1 is SNHLY and CDR2 is FYNNEI. V was trimmed by 7 bases and J by 0 bases, leaving 13 bases between them.

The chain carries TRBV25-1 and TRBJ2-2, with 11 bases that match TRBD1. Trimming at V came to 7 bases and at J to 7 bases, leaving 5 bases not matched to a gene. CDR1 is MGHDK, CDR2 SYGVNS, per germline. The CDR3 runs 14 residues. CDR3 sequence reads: CASKGQGAGGELFF. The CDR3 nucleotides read TGTGCCAGCAAAGGACAGGGGGCTGGCGGGGAGCTGTTTTTT. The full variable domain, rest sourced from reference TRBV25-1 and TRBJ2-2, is EADIYQTPRYLVIGTGKKITLECSQTMGHDKMYWYQQDPGMELHLIHYSYGVNSTEKGDLSSESTVSRIRTEHFPLTLESARPSHTSQYLCASKGQGAGGELFFGEGSRLTVL.

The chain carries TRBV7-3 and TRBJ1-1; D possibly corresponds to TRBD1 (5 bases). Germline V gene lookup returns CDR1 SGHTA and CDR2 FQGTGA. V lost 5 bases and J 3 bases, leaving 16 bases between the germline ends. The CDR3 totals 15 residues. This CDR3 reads CASSLDWGDDTEAFF. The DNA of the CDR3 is TGTGCCAGCAGCCTTGACTGGGGGGATGACACTGAAGCTTTCTTT.

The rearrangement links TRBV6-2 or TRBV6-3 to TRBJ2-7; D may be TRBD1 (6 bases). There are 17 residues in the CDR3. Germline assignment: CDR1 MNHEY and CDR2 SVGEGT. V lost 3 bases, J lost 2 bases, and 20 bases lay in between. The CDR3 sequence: CASSYPYGKGTTYEQYF. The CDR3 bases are TGTGCCAGCAGTTATCCCTACGGAAAGGGGACAACCTACGAGCAGTACTTC.

CDR3 sequence: CASSLGWGEASEQFF. The CDR3 coding sequence is TGTGCCAGCAGCTTAGGGTGGGGGGAAGCGAGTGAGCAGTTCTTC. The rearrangement links TRBV7-9 to TRBJ2-1, with D possibly being TRBD2 (6 bases). The germline CDR1 and CDR2 sequences are SEHNR and FQNEAQ (reference sequence). The CDR3 is 15 residues long. With 1 base removed from V and 9 bases from J, the gap between germline ends came to 16 bases.

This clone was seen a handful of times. The CDR3 nucleotides read TGCGCCAGCAGCCCGGGACAGAGGGAGCAGCCCCAGCATTTT. Protein sequence: CASSPGQREQPQHF. The chain couples TRBV5-1 to TRBJ1-5; 7 nucleotides agree with TRBD1. The CDR3 is 14 residues long. V dropped 4 bases and J dropped 7; count of bases not matched to a gene: 8. CDR1 is SGHRS, CDR2 YFSETQ, per germline.

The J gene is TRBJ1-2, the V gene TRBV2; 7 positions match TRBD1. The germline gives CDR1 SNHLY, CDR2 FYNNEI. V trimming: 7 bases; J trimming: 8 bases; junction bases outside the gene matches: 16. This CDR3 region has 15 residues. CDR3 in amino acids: CASIETGTAFRGYTF. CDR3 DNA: TGTGCCAGCATTGAGACCGGGACAGCCTTTCGGGGCTACACCTTC.

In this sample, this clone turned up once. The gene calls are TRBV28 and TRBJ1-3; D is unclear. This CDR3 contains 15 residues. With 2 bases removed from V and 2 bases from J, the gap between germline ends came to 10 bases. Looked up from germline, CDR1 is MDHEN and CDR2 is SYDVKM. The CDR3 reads CASSLPQNPGNTIYF. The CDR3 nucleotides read TGTGCCAGCAGTTTACCTCAGAATCCTGGAAACACCATATATTTT. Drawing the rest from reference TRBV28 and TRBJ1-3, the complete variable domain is DVKVTQSSRYLVKRTGEKVFLECVQDMDHENMFWYRQDPGLGLRLIYFSYDVKMKEKGDIPEGYSVSREKKERFSLILESASTNQTSMYLCASSLPQNPGNTIYFGEGSWLTVV.

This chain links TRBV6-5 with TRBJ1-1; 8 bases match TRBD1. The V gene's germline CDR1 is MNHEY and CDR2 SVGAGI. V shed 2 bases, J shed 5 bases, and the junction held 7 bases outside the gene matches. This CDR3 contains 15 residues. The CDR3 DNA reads TGTGCCAGCAGTTACACCGGACAGGGCAAAACTGAAGCTTTCTTT. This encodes CASSYTGQGKTEAFF.

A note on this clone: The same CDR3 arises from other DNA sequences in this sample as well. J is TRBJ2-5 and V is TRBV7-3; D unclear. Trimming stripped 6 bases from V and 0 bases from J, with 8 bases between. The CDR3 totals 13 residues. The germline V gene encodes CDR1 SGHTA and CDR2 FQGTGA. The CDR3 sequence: CASSPRDQETQYF. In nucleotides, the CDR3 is TGTGCCAGCAGTCCCCGGGACCAAGAGACCCAGTACTTC.

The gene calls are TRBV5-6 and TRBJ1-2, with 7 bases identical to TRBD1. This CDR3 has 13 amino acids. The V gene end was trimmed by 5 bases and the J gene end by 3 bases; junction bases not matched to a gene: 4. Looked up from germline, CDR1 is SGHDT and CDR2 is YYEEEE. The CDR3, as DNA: TGTGCCAGCAGTCCCGACAGGGACTATGGCTACACCTTC. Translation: CASSPDRDYGYTF.

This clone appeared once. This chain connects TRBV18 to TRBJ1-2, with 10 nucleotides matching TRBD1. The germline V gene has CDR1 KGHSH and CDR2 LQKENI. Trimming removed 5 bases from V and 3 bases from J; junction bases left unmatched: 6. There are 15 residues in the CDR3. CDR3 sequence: CASSSGGTGDYGYTF. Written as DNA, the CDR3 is TGTGCCAGCTCATCAGGTGGGACAGGGGACTATGGCTACACCTTC.

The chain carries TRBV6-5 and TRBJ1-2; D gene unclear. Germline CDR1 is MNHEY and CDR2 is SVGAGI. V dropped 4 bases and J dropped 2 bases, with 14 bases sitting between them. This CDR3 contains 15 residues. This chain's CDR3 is CASSSTQAGNYGYTF. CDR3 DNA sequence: TGTGCCAGCAGTTCAACCCAGGCGGGCAACTATGGCTACACCTTC.

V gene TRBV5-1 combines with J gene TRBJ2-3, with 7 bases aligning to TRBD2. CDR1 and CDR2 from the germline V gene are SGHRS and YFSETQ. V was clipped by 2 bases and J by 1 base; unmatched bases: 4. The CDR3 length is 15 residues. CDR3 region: CASSFSGRGTDTQYF. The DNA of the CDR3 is TGCGCCAGCAGCTTTAGCGGGCGGGGCACAGATACGCAGTATTTT. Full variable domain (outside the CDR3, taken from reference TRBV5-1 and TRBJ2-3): KAGVTQTPRYLIKTRGQQVTLSCSPISGHRSVSWYQQTPGQGLQFLFEYFSETQRNKGNFPGRFSGRQFSNSRSEMNVSTLELGDSALYLCASSFSGRGTDTQYFGPGTRLTVL.

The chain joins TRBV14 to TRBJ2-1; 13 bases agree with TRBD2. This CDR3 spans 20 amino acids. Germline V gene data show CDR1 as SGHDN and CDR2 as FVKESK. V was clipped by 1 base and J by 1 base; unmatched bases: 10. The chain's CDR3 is CASSQGLTSGGPLSYNEQFF. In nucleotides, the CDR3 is TGTGCCAGCAGCCAAGGGCTGACTAGCGGGGGGCCTCTTTCCTACAATGAGCAGTTCTTC.

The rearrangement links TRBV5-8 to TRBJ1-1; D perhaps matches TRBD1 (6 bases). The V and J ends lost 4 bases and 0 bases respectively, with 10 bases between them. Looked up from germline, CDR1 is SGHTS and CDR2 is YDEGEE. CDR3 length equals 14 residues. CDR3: CASSRGQMNTEAFF. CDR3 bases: TGTGCCAGCAGCCGCGGACAGATGAACACTGAAGCTTTCTTT.

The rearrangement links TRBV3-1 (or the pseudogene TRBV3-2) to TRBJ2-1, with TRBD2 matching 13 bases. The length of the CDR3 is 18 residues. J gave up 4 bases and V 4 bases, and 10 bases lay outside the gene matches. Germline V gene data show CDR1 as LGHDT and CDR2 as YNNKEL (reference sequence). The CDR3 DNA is TGTGCCAGCAGCCCGACTAGCGGGGGGCCCCGAGGATACAATGAGCAGTTCTTC. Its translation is CASSPTSGGPRGYNEQFF.